This is a list of T cell receptor beta chains from one sample in a study of T cells in Graves' hyperthyroidism and ophthalmopathy. TCRdb reanalysed the multiplex PCR reads using MiXCR and keeps one entry per CDR3 protein. The table has roughly 550,000 distinct CDR3 sequences, 15% to 20% seen once. The sequenced material came from blood. These receptors were obtained from a woman in her twenties or thirties with Graves' ophthalmopathy. The CDR3 runs from the conserved cysteine through the conserved F or W. Each record gives: D gene, J gene, clone size, V gene, CDR3 DNA, CDR3 protein. The D gene is left open where the match is weak. For some rows the clone size is stated as once, few or many, or as a class when expanded; others skip it.

.,TRBJ1-6,few,TRBV18,TGTGCCAGCTCACCGAACGAGGCAGGGGCAGGGTCACCCCTCCACTTT,CASSPNEAGAGSPLHF
TRBD2,TRBJ2-1,few,TRBV20-1,TGCAGTGCTAGAGATTTCTTACTAGCGGGATGGGCCTACAATGAGCAGTTCTTC,CSARDFLLAGWAYNEQFF
TRBD2,TRBJ2-2,.,TRBV5-1,TGCGCCAGCAGCGCCGGGACTAGCGGGAGGAGTTTCGGCAACACCGGGGAGCTGTTTTTT,CASSAGTSGRSFGNTGELFF
.,TRBJ2-7,many,TRBV4-3,TGCGCCAGCAGCCAGGATTGGGCGGGAAACTCCTACGAGCAGTACTTC,CASSQDWAGNSYEQYF
.,TRBJ1-4,.,TRBV19,TGTGCCAGTAGTCCCCGGGACAAGACTAATGAAAAACTGTTTTTT,CASSPRDKTNEKLFF
TRBD2,TRBJ2-7,few,TRBV14,TGTGCCAGCAGCCAAGAAATGGCTAGCGGGAGCCTACGAACTGGTTTCTACGAGCAGTACTTC,CASSQEMASGSLRTGFYEQYF
TRBD2,TRBJ2-7,many,TRBV4-3,TGCGCCAGCAGCCAAGTTCCGGCGACTAGCGACTCCTACGAGCAGTACTTC,CASSQVPATSDSYEQYF
.,TRBJ1-1,few,TRBV9,TGTGCCAGCAGCGTAGGAGGGGATGACACTGAAGCTTTCTTT,CASSVGGDDTEAFF
.,TRBJ2-1,many,TRBV7-9,TGTGCCAGCGAAGGCGCGCCGCGGTACAATGAGCAGTTCTTC,CASEGAPRYNEQFF
.,TRBJ1-2,many,TRBV6-1,TGTGCCAGCAGTACAGGGACCTATGGCTACACCTTC,CASSTGTYGYTF
.,TRBJ2-3,many,TRBV20-1,TGCAGTGCTAGAGAGGCGGGGACAGATACGCAGTATTTT,CSAREAGTDTQYF
.,TRBJ2-1,many,TRBV20-1,TGCAGTGCATCGGTGGATGAGCAGTTCTTC,CSASVDEQFF
.,TRBJ1-6,many,TRBV5-6,TGTGCCAGCAGCTTAAGGACTTCACCCCTCCACTTT,CASSLRTSPLHF
.,TRBJ2-5,few,TRBV12-3/TRBV12-4,TGTGCCAGCAGTTTAGACAGGTGGACTATCCAAGAGACCCAGTACTTC,CASSLDRWTIQETQYF
.,TRBJ2-1,many,TRBV28,TGTGCCAGCACTAAACGGAGGGATGAGCAGTTCTTC,CASTKRRDEQFF
.,TRBJ2-4,.,TRBV20-1,TGCAGTGCTAACCCCCCAGGGGATGTAGCCAAAAACATTCAGTACTTC,CSANPPGDVAKNIQYF
.,TRBJ1-5,many,TRBV7-9,TGTGCCAGCAGCTTAGATCAGGGAACGAGCAATCAGCCCCAGCATTTT,CASSLDQGTSNQPQHF
.,TRBJ1-1,.,TRBV7-9,TGTGCCAGCAGCATTTACAGGAACACTGAAGCTTTCTTT,CASSIYRNTEAFF
.,TRBJ2-6,.,TRBV20-1,TGCAGTGCTAGGTGGGGGTGGGGGCCTGGGGCCAACGTCCTGACTTTC,CSARWGWGPGANVLTF
.,TRBJ1-5,few,TRBV4-3,TGCGCCAGCAGCCTACGGAAGGGGGGTCAGCCCCAGCATTTT,CASSLRKGGQPQHF
TRBD2,TRBJ2-7,many,TRBV29-1,TGCAGCGTTGAACCGGGACTAGCGGGAGGGCCGGGCGAGCAGTACTTC,CSVEPGLAGGPGEQYF
TRBD2,TRBJ2-4,many,TRBV6-2/TRBV6-3,TGTGCCAGCAGTTACTCGCCCCCTGACTCCGAGACTAGCGGGAGTTGGAACATTCAGTACTTC,CASSYSPPDSETSGSWNIQYF
.,TRBJ2-5,.,TRBV7-9,TGTGCCAGCAGCTTAGTAGGGGTACAAGAGACCCAGTACTTC,CASSLVGVQETQYF
.,TRBJ1-5,.,TRBV5-1,TGCGCCAGCAGCGAGGGTCGGGGGCAGCCCCAGCATTTT,CASSEGRGQPQHF
.,TRBJ2-1,few,TRBV12-3/TRBV12-4,TGTGCCAGCAGTTTTAGCGCTTACTCCTACAATGAGCAGTTCTTC,CASSFSAYSYNEQFF
.,TRBJ2-5,few,TRBV9,TGTGCCAGCAGCGTAGCTCCGGGGCCTCAAGAGACCCAGTACTTC,CASSVAPGPQETQYF
.,TRBJ2-7,many,TRBV7-2,TGTGCCAGCAGTTCTCCTGCCTACGAGCAGTACTTC,CASSSPAYEQYF
TRBD2,TRBJ2-1,few,TRBV27,TGTGCCAGCAGTTCCGGGCCTAGCGGGAGGAATGAGCAGTTCTTC,CASSSGPSGRNEQFF
.,TRBJ1-5,.,TRBV27,TGTGCCAGCAGTACAACCAGGGAGCAGCCCCAGCATTTT,CASSTTREQPQHF
.,TRBJ1-3,few,TRBV4-3,TGCGCCAGCAGCCAAGCCCCAGGACGGAGCTCTGGAAACACCATATATTTT,CASSQAPGRSSGNTIYF
.,TRBJ2-2,.,TRBV29-1,TGCAGCGTTGAACAGGAGGCAGCCACCGGGGAGCTGTTTTTT,CSVEQEAATGELFF
.,TRBJ2-3,many,TRBV7-2,TGTGCCAGCAGCCACTCAGGCTATACGCAGTATTTT,CASSHSGYTQYF
.,TRBJ1-5,few,TRBV24-1,TGTGCCACCAGTGCACTCGGGAACAATCAGCCCCAGCATTTT,CATSALGNNQPQHF
.,TRBJ1-6,.,TRBV7-9,TGTGCCAGCTCTGCGGAGGACACCGATAATTCACCCCTCCACTTT,CASSAEDTDNSPLHF
.,TRBJ1-1,many,TRBV6-2/TRBV6-3,TGTGCCAGCAGTGAAACGGTGAGCACTGAAGCTTTCTTT,CASSETVSTEAFF